These T cell receptor beta chains were read from a single sample in a study of cytomegalovirus exposure and HLA in healthy donors. Sequencing used immunoSEQ multiplex PCR; TCRdb keeps in-frame clones, though not all of them. The table shows about 130,000 clones, with about 70% occurring only once. Sequencing input: PBMCs. All receptors come from a woman aged 40 to 55 in good health and CMV-seropositive. Both conserved end residues are part of each CDR3. Each record gives: J gene, V gene, clone size, D gene, CDR3 protein, CDR3 DNA. The D gene is left open where the match is weak. Size values are once, few and many counts, or a class for expanded clones, and some rows have none.

j_call: TRBJ2-1
v_call: TRBV11-3
clone_size: -
d_call: TRBD1
cdr3_aa: CASSSNRGRRNEQFF
cdr3_nt: TGTGCCAGCAGTTCGAACAGGGGGCGGAGGAATGAGCAGTTCTTC

j_call: TRBJ1-1
v_call: TRBV5-1
clone_size: -
d_call: -
cdr3_aa: CASSLARNTEAFF
cdr3_nt: TGCGCCAGCAGCTTGGCCCGGAACACTGAAGCTTTCTTT

j_call: TRBJ2-2
v_call: TRBV28
clone_size: -
d_call: -
cdr3_aa: CASSLNTGELFF
cdr3_nt: TGTGCCAGCAGCCTCAACACCGGGGAGCTGTTTTTT

j_call: TRBJ2-7
v_call: TRBV4-1
clone_size: -
d_call: TRBD2
cdr3_aa: CASSQESSGSYEQYF
cdr3_nt: TGCGCCAGCAGCCAAGAATCTAGCGGGTCCTACGAGCAGTACTTC

j_call: TRBJ1-5
v_call: TRBV28
clone_size: -
d_call: TRBD1
cdr3_aa: CASRLTGGAGQPQHF
cdr3_nt: TGTGCCAGCAGGCTGACAGGGGGCGCGGGGCAGCCCCAGCATTTT

j_call: TRBJ1-3
v_call: TRBV30
clone_size: -
d_call: TRBD1
cdr3_aa: CAWSLDRGRQGNTIYF
cdr3_nt: TGTGCCTGGAGTTTAGACAGGGGGCGCCAAGGAAACACCATATATTTT

j_call: TRBJ2-2
v_call: TRBV4-3
clone_size: -
d_call: TRBD2
cdr3_aa: CASSQEGSLAGATGELFF
cdr3_nt: TGCGCCAGCAGCCAAGAGGGGTCCCTAGCGGGAGCCACCGGGGAGCTGTTTTTT

j_call: TRBJ1-5
v_call: TRBV27
clone_size: few
d_call: -
cdr3_aa: CASSLGGGQPQHF
cdr3_nt: TGTGCCAGCAGTCTGGGAGGGGGTCAGCCCCAGCATTTT

j_call: TRBJ2-2
v_call: TRBV19
clone_size: few
d_call: TRBD1
cdr3_aa: CATRRDRATGELFF
cdr3_nt: TGTGCCACCCGCCGGGACAGGGCCACCGGGGAGCTGTTTTTT

j_call: TRBJ1-1
v_call: TRBV5-1
clone_size: few
d_call: -
cdr3_aa: CASSPGWGGPMTEAFF
cdr3_nt: TGCGCCAGCAGCCCCGGTTGGGGAGGGCCGATGACTGAAGCTTTCTTT

j_call: TRBJ2-6
v_call: TRBV11-2
clone_size: once
d_call: -
cdr3_aa: CASSPGASGANVLTF
cdr3_nt: TGTGCCAGCAGCCCAGGGGCCTCTGGGGCCAACGTCCTGACTTTC

j_call: TRBJ1-2
v_call: TRBV27
clone_size: -
d_call: TRBD1
cdr3_aa: CASSFSLGQGHYGYTF
cdr3_nt: TGTGCCAGCAGTTTTAGCCTTGGACAGGGCCACTATGGCTACACCTTC

j_call: TRBJ1-1
v_call: TRBV9
clone_size: -
d_call: -
cdr3_aa: CASSVEPGAGGNTEAFF
cdr3_nt: TGTGCCAGCAGCGTAGAACCGGGGGCGGGGGGGAACACTGAAGCTTTCTTT

j_call: TRBJ1-1
v_call: TRBV18
clone_size: few
d_call: TRBD1
cdr3_aa: CASSPLGPGQPLNTEAFF
cdr3_nt: TGTGCCAGCTCACCTTTGGGTCCGGGACAGCCCCTGAACACTGAAGCTTTCTTT

j_call: TRBJ1-1
v_call: TRBV19
clone_size: -
d_call: -
cdr3_aa: CASSIVTGTTEAFF
cdr3_nt: TGTGCCAGTAGTATAGTTACAGGGACCACTGAAGCTTTCTTT

j_call: TRBJ2-3
v_call: TRBV19
clone_size: -
d_call: -
cdr3_aa: CASSIYKYTDTQYF
cdr3_nt: TGTGCCAGTAGTATATACAAATACACAGATACGCAGTATTTT

j_call: TRBJ1-1
v_call: TRBV15
clone_size: -
d_call: -
cdr3_aa: CATSRDRIALLMNTEAFF
cdr3_nt: TGTGCCACCAGCAGAGATCGAATAGCCCTGCTCATGAACACTGAAGCTTTCTTT

j_call: TRBJ1-1
v_call: TRBV7-2
clone_size: -
d_call: -
cdr3_aa: CASSRGGRGSNTEAFF
cdr3_nt: TGTGCCAGCAGCCGTGGGGGGAGGGGTAGTAACACTGAAGCTTTCTTT

j_call: TRBJ2-3
v_call: TRBV18
clone_size: -
d_call: TRBD1
cdr3_aa: CASSDGQGASTDTQYF
cdr3_nt: TGTGCCAGCTCGGATGGACAGGGGGCAAGCACAGATACGCAGTATTTT

j_call: TRBJ2-3
v_call: TRBV5-1
clone_size: -
d_call: -
cdr3_aa: CAMTRPLSRCLKLPTDTQYF
cdr3_nt: TGCGCCATGACACGACCCTTGTCAAGATGCCTAAAACTGCCCACAGATACGCAGTATTTT

j_call: TRBJ2-7
v_call: TRBV30
clone_size: once
d_call: TRBD1
cdr3_aa: CAWSPPRGGGTRYEQYF
cdr3_nt: TGTGCCTGGAGTCCTCCCCGAGGGGGCGGAACTCGCTACGAGCAGTACTTC

j_call: TRBJ1-5
v_call: TRBV11-1
clone_size: -
d_call: TRBD1
cdr3_aa: CASSHPGTGTNQPQHF
cdr3_nt: TGTGCCAGCAGCCACCCCGGGACAGGGACCAATCAGCCCCAGCATTTT

j_call: TRBJ2-3
v_call: TRBV15
clone_size: -
d_call: TRBD2
cdr3_aa: CATSRDGLAGPTDTQYF
cdr3_nt: TGTGCCACCAGCAGAGATGGACTAGCGGGACCTACAGATACGCAGTATTTT

j_call: TRBJ1-1
v_call: TRBV7-3
clone_size: few
d_call: -
cdr3_aa: CASSLTRTAEAFF
cdr3_nt: TGTGCCAGCAGCTTAACGCGGACAGCTGAAGCTTTCTTT

j_call: TRBJ1-5
v_call: TRBV4-2
clone_size: few
d_call: -
cdr3_aa: CASSQEYTEGPQHF
cdr3_nt: TGTGCCAGCAGCCAAGAATACACCGAGGGGCCCCAGCATTTT

j_call: TRBJ1-2
v_call: TRBV7-2
clone_size: -
d_call: -
cdr3_aa: CASSLDGRANYGYTF
cdr3_nt: TGTGCCAGCAGCTTAGATGGCAGGGCCAACTATGGCTACACCTTC

j_call: TRBJ1-2
v_call: TRBV21-1
clone_size: -
d_call: -
cdr3_aa: CASSSYGDRVRGYTF
cdr3_nt: TGTGCCAGCAGCTCATATGGGGACAGGGTGAGGGGCTACACCTTC

j_call: TRBJ2-7
v_call: TRBV7-2
clone_size: once
d_call: TRBD1
cdr3_aa: CASSLEGQGHREQYF
cdr3_nt: TGTGCCAGCAGCTTAGAGGGACAGGGTCACCGCGAGCAGTACTTC

j_call: TRBJ2-2
v_call: TRBV5-1
clone_size: -
d_call: TRBD1
cdr3_aa: CASSMTGVNTGELFF
cdr3_nt: TGCGCCAGCAGCATGACAGGGGTCAACACCGGGGAGCTGTTTTTT

j_call: TRBJ2-3
v_call: TRBV18
clone_size: -
d_call: TRBD2
cdr3_aa: CASSPGRTGGHSTDTQYF
cdr3_nt: TGTGCCAGCTCACCCGGTAGAACGGGAGGCCATAGCACAGATACGCAGTATTTT

j_call: TRBJ1-4
v_call: TRBV28
clone_size: -
d_call: -
cdr3_aa: CASSLPTLGGEKLFF
cdr3_nt: TGTGCCAGCAGTTTACCAACCCTAGGTGGTGAAAAACTGTTTTTT

j_call: TRBJ2-1
v_call: TRBV4-2
clone_size: -
d_call: -
cdr3_aa: CASSQEGGSINEQFF
cdr3_nt: TGTGCCAGCAGCCAAGAAGGGGGATCCATCAATGAGCAGTTCTTC

j_call: TRBJ2-4
v_call: TRBV30
clone_size: -
d_call: TRBD2
cdr3_aa: CAWRGGTSGGAALAKNIQYF
cdr3_nt: TGTGCCTGGAGGGGCGGGACTAGCGGGGGGGCCGCGTTGGCCAAAAACATTCAGTACTTC

j_call: TRBJ2-7
v_call: TRBV21-1
clone_size: -
d_call: -
cdr3_aa: CASSKSFGERGLYEQYF
cdr3_nt: TGTGCCAGCAGCAAAAGTTTTGGGGAAAGGGGCCTCTACGAGCAGTACTTC

j_call: TRBJ2-7
v_call: TRBV7-2
clone_size: -
d_call: TRBD2
cdr3_aa: CASGVERGRSSYEQYF
cdr3_nt: TGTGCCAGCGGCGTCGAGCGGGGCAGAAGCTCCTACGAGCAGTACTTC

j_call: TRBJ2-7
v_call: TRBV4-1
clone_size: few
d_call: -
cdr3_aa: CASSQRLPSSYEQYF
cdr3_nt: TGCGCCAGCAGCCAACGACTACCCAGCTCCTACGAGCAGTACTTC

j_call: TRBJ1-1
v_call: TRBV2
clone_size: -
d_call: -
cdr3_aa: CASRGDTGLRGTEAFF
cdr3_nt: TGTGCCAGCAGGGGAGATACCGGTTTACGGGGCACTGAAGCTTTCTTT

j_call: TRBJ2-4
v_call: TRBV18
clone_size: once
d_call: TRBD1
cdr3_aa: CASSPRDSINIQYF
cdr3_nt: TGTGCCAGCTCACCCCGGGACAGTATAAACATTCAGTACTTC

j_call: TRBJ2-7
v_call: TRBV19
clone_size: -
d_call: -
cdr3_aa: CASSIGATGSEQYF
cdr3_nt: TGTGCCAGTAGTATAGGGGCTACCGGGAGCGAGCAGTACTTC

j_call: TRBJ2-7
v_call: TRBV30
clone_size: few
d_call: -
cdr3_aa: CAWSVRRVSYEQYF
cdr3_nt: TGTGCCTGGAGTGTTCGTCGGGTCTCCTACGAGCAGTACTTC

j_call: TRBJ1-1
v_call: TRBV9
clone_size: -
d_call: -
cdr3_aa: CASSPGEVRASTTEAFF
cdr3_nt: TGTGCCAGCAGCCCGGGAGAGGTCAGGGCCTCAACAACTGAAGCTTTCTTT

j_call: TRBJ2-7
v_call: TRBV6-5
clone_size: -
d_call: TRBD1
cdr3_aa: CASCNSGQGVGEQYF
cdr3_nt: TGTGCCAGCTGCAACAGCGGACAGGGGGTGGGGGAGCAGTACTTC

j_call: TRBJ1-6
v_call: TRBV18
clone_size: few
d_call: -
cdr3_aa: CASSLAQGNSPLHF
cdr3_nt: TGTGCCAGCTCCCTTGCCCAGGGTAATTCACCCCTCCACTTT

j_call: TRBJ1-2
v_call: TRBV19
clone_size: -
d_call: -
cdr3_aa: CASSIGVGGGGYTF
cdr3_nt: TGTGCCAGTAGTATCGGAGTTGGCGGGGGTGGCTACACCTTC

j_call: TRBJ2-3
v_call: TRBV27
clone_size: -
d_call: TRBD2
cdr3_aa: CASSPWEAGGADTQYF
cdr3_nt: TGTGCCAGCAGCCCGTGGGAGGCGGGGGGGGCAGATACGCAGTATTTT

j_call: TRBJ2-5
v_call: TRBV7-9
clone_size: -
d_call: TRBD2
cdr3_aa: CASSARKVIAGPQETQYF
cdr3_nt: TGTGCCAGCAGCGCCCGTAAGGTGATAGCGGGCCCACAAGAGACCCAGTACTTC

j_call: TRBJ2-5
v_call: TRBV11-2
clone_size: -
d_call: TRBD2
cdr3_aa: CASSLGIPLSGRAKETQYF
cdr3_nt: TGTGCCAGCAGCTTAGGAATCCCCTTAAGCGGGAGAGCGAAAGAGACCCAGTACTTC

j_call: TRBJ1-1
v_call: TRBV7-2
clone_size: few
d_call: -
cdr3_aa: CASSLNSGTEAFF
cdr3_nt: TGTGCCAGCAGCTTAAATTCCGGTACCGAAGCTTTCTTT